The entry below gives a single T cell receptor beta chain sequence along with its context. The V gene's germline CDR1 is SEHNR and CDR2 FQNEAQ (reference sequence). V lost 3 bases to trimming and J lost 3 bases, with 8 bases between them. There are 13 residues in the CDR3. TCRdb re-analysed the RT-PCR reads in MiXCR, keeping a single row per CDR3 protein. The repertoire consists of about 680,000 distinct CDR3 sequences, with 14% occurring once and the leading ten covering 3.6%. The sequence derives from a female donor in good health, serving as a healthy control. Sequenced input: memory CD4+ T cells from blood. The rearrangement links TRBV7-9 to TRBJ1-2; no definite D call. The DNA of the CDR3 is TGTGCCAGCAGCTTCGGAGAGGACTATGGCTACACCTTC. It translates to CASSFGEDYGYTF.